This TCR beta chain stems from a study of beta chain features in type 1 diabetes. Across the study: There was similarity between patients and healthy donors in age, gender and cell yields.

Study-wide points: Researchers reported that naive, central memory and Treg TCRB repertoires appeared more similar in patients than in healthy donors. Shorter TCRB CDR3s, moderately but significantly so, marked every one of the four CD4+ subsets in Type 1 diabetes patients. VDJ junctions from patients with type 1 diabetes contained fewer insertions and more deletions.

Turning to this clone: The antigen remains undetermined.

Since all of the isolated RNA was reverse transcribed, expressed TCRB transcripts were what got sequenced. Clones were sequenced by immunoSEQ multiplex PCR, and TCRdb holds only the in-frame ones, with some missing. Of about 230,000 clones detected, 9.6% appear once; the ten largest clones hold about 0.037%. There are 13 residues in the CDR3. Looked up from germline, CDR1 is MNHEY and CDR2 is SVGAGI. V lost 7 bases, J lost 7 bases, and 13 bases lay in between. The sequencing sample was made of naive CD4+ T cells from blood. This chain links TRBV6-5 with TRBJ2-2; TRBD1 is a possible D gene (6 bases). The source is a woman aged 18 to 35 in good health. The CDR3 nucleotides are TGTGCCAGCACCCCCAGGGGATACGGGGAGCTGTTTTTT. It yields the protein CASTPRGYGELFF.